This is a list of T cell receptor beta chains from one sample in a study of metastatic and nonmetastatic thyroid tumors. TCRdb reassembled clones from the PCR reads with MiXCR. The sample yields almost 85,000 clones, around 12% seen once. Sequences were obtained from tumor tissue. These receptors all come from a female donor with papillary thyroid cancer or a benign thyroid nodule (not recorded which). Some clones in this sample may be carry-over from other donors' samples. CDR3s include the opening cysteine and the closing phenylalanine or tryptophan. A D gene is named only where the DNA matches it firmly. The listing skips clone size in some rows; elsewhere it reads once, few, many or a size class.

J | V | size | D | DNA | CDR3
TRBJ2-2 | TRBV20-1 | many | TRBD2 | TGCAGTGCCAGATCACTAGCGGGAGACACCGGGGAGCTGTTTTTT | CSARSLAGDTGELFF
TRBJ1-3 | TRBV20-1 | NA | NA | TGCAGTGCTGGGCAGTGGGACCACACCATATATTTT | CSAGQWDHTIYF
TRBJ1-1 | TRBV6-1 | many | TRBD1 | TGTGCCAGCAGTAGATCCGGGACAGGGTTTGAGGAGGCTTTCTTT | CASSRSGTGFEEAFF
TRBJ2-1 | TRBV7-8 | many | NA | TGTGCCAGCAGCTTAGTAGGGGGACAATCACACGAGCAGTTCTTC | CASSLVGGQSHEQFF
TRBJ2-2 | TRBV20-1 | NA | NA | TGCAGTGCTCCGCCGTTGTTGGCGTTAGGGCCTAACGGGGAGCTGTTTTTT | CSAPPLLALGPNGELFF
TRBJ2-5 | TRBV20-1 | many | TRBD2 | TGCAGTGCTAGAACCGGGACTAGCCCGATCAAGACCCAGTACTTC | CSARTGTSPIKTQYF
TRBJ2-5 | TRBV7-9 | many | TRBD2 | TGTGCCAGCAGCTTCGGACTAGCGGGAGGACAAGAGACCCAGTACTTC | CASSFGLAGGQETQYF
TRBJ2-2 | TRBV6-1 | many | NA | TGTGCCAGCAGGAGTTCGAACACCGGGGAGCTGTTTTTT | CASRSSNTGELFF
TRBJ2-1 | TRBV25-1 | many | TRBD2 | TGTGCCAGCAGCCTCGGACTAGCGGGAACCCTGTCCTCCCGAGGCAATGAGCAGTTCTTC | CASSLGLAGTLSSRGNEQFF
TRBJ2-7 | TRBV5-1 | many | TRBD1 | TGCGCCAGCAGCTTCGGGACAGGGGAGTCATACGAGCAGTACTTC | CASSFGTGESYEQYF
TRBJ1-5 | TRBV7-2 | many | NA | TGTGCCAGCAGCTTAGCGCGGGGGGGCTCTCAGCCCCAGCATTTT | CASSLARGGSQPQHF
TRBJ2-7 | TRBV20-1 | NA | NA | TGCAGTGCTAGTCCGGACGGTTACGAGCAGTACTTC | CSASPDGYEQYF
TRBJ2-1 | TRBV9 | many | TRBD2 | TGTGCCAGCAGCGGACTAGCGGCCAGCTCCTACAATGAGCAGTTCTTC | CASSGLAASSYNEQFF
TRBJ2-7 | TRBV30 | NA | NA | TGTGCCTGGAGTCCGTCCTACGAGCAGTACTTC | CAWSPSYEQYF
TRBJ2-7 | TRBV30 | many | NA | TGTGCCTTCCTGACAGATCACCACGAGCAGTACTTC | CAFLTDHHEQYF
TRBJ1-6 | TRBV3-1 | NA | NA | TGTGCCCCTACATATAATTCACCCCTCCACTTT | CAPTYNSPLHF
TRBJ1-2 | TRBV6-4 | many | NA | TGTGCCAGCAGTTCCGGGGTTAACTATGGCTACACCTTC | CASSSGVNYGYTF
TRBJ2-1 | TRBV6-6 | many | TRBD2 | TGTGCCAGCACCCATTTGGGGGGGACTAGAAAATACAATGAGCAGTTCTTC | CASTHLGGTRKYNEQFF
TRBJ2-2 | TRBV6-1 | NA | TRBD2 | TGTGCCAGCAGGAAGGATGGCGGGAGAGGGGAGCTGTTTTTT | CASRKDGGRGELFF
TRBJ1-2 | TRBV20-1 | many | NA | TGCAGTGCTTACGACAGTGACAACTATGGCTACACCTTC | CSAYDSDNYGYTF
TRBJ1-5 | TRBV12-3/TRBV12-4 | few | NA | TGTGCCAGCAGTTATAACGAAAATCAGCACCAGCATTTT | CASSYNENQHQHF
TRBJ1-2 | TRBV6-1 | NA | TRBD1 | TGTGCCAGCAGTCACCCAGGACAGGGTGGGGACTATGGCTACACCTTC | CASSHPGQGGDYGYTF
TRBJ2-7 | TRBV5-4 | many | TRBD1 | TGTGCCAGCAGCTTCGGACAGGGGGGGAAGTACGAGCAGTACTTC | CASSFGQGGKYEQYF
TRBJ1-1 | TRBV5-1 | NA | TRBD1 | TGCGCCAGCAGCTCAGGGGGCGCTGAAGCTTTCTTT | CASSSGGAEAFF
TRBJ2-2 | TRBV12-3/TRBV12-4 | many | NA | TGTGCCAGCACCACCGGACAGAACACCGGGGAGCTGTTTTTT | CASTTGQNTGELFF
TRBJ2-7 | TRBV15 | many | TRBD1 | TGTGCCACCAGCAGAGATTATTCGGGACAGTACGAGCAGTACTTC | CATSRDYSGQYEQYF
TRBJ2-2 | TRBV20-1 | many | NA | TGCAGTGCTAGAGATGCGCGGAGAGGGTCGAACACCGGGGAGCTGTTTTTT | CSARDARRGSNTGELFF
TRBJ1-4 | TRBV12-3/TRBV12-4 | many | NA | TGTGCCAGCAGTCTCAGAGGAGGAGGACTGTTTTTT | CASSLRGGGLFF
TRBJ2-7 | TRBV7-6 | many | NA | TGTGCCAGCAGCTTAACCCCAGGGGGGGAGGCCTACGAGCAGTACTTC | CASSLTPGGEAYEQYF
TRBJ2-7 | TRBV11-2 | many | TRBD2 | TGTGCCAGCAGCTTAGAGGGTACGGGAGGGAACTACGAGCAGTACTTC | CASSLEGTGGNYEQYF
TRBJ1-6 | TRBV2 | many | NA | TGTGCCAGCAGTGGAACCATAGTTTCCTCACCCCTCCACTTT | CASSGTIVSSPLHF
TRBJ2-2 | TRBV5-6 | NA | NA | TGTGCCAGCAGCTTGGGGCAACCTAACACCGGGGAGCTGTTTTTT | CASSLGQPNTGELFF
TRBJ1-3 | TRBV19 | NA | NA | TGTGCCAGCATACAGTGGGTTGGAAACACCATATATTTT | CASIQWVGNTIYF